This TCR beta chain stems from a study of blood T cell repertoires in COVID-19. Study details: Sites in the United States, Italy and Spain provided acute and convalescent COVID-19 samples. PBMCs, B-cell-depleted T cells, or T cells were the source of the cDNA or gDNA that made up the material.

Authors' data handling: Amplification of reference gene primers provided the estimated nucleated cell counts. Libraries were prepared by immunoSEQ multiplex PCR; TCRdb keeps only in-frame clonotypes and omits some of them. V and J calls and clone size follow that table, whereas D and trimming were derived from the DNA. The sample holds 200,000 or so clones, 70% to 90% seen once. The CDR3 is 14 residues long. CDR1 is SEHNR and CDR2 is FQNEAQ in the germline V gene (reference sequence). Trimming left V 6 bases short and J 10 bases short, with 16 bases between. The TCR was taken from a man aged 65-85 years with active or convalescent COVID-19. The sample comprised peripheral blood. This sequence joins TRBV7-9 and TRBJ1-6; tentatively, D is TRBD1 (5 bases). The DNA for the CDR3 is TGTGCCAGCAGGCCTCAGGGTAACGGGTCACCCCTCCACTTT. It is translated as CASRPQGNGSPLHF. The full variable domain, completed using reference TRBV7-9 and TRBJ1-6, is DTGVSQNPRHKITKRGQNVTFRCDPISEHNRLYWYRQTLGQGPEFLTYFQNEAQLEKSRLLSDRFSAERPKGSFSTLEIQRTEQGDSAMYLCASRPQGNGSPLHFGNGTRLTVT.